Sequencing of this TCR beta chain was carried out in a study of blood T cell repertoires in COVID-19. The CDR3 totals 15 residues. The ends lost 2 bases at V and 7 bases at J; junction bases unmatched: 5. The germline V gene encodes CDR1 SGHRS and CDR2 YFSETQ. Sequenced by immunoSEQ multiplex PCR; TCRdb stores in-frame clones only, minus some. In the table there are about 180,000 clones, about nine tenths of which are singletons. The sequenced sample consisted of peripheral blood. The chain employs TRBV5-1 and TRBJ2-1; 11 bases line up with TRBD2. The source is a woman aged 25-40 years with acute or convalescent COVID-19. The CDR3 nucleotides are TGCGCCAGCAGCTTTTTAGCGGGAGGGCCGAATGAGCAGTTCTTC. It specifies CASSFLAGGPNEQFF.